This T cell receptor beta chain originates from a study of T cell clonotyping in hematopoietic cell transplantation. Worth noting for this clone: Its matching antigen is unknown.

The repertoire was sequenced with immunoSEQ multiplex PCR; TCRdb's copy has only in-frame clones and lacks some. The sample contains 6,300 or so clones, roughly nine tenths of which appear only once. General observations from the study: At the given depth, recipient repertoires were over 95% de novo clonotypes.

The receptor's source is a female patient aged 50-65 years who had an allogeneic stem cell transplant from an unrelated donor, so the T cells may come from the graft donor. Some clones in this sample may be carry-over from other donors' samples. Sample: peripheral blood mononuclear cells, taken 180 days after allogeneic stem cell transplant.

The CDR3 loop reads CASTVEGSGYTF. In nucleotides, the CDR3 is TGTGCCAGCACCGTCGAGGGAAGTGGCTACACCTTC. The chain carries TRBV6-6 and TRBJ1-2; unclear D gene. The V end was cut by 7 bases, the J end by 7 bases, with 13 bases between. CDR1 is MNHNY and CDR2 is SVGAGI in the germline V gene (reference sequence). The CDR3 has 12 amino acids.